These 20 T cell receptor beta chains came from one sample sequenced in a study of neurological immune-mediated disorders. TCRdb used MiXCR to reprocess the 5' RACE reads, holding one entry per CDR3 protein. In the table there are around 10,000 distinct CDR3 sequences, approximately 21% of which are singletons. The sequenced sample was CD8+ T cells from blood. These receptors were taken from a woman between 55 and 75 years old with HTLV-1-associated myelopathy (HAM/TSP).

The chain carries TRBV5-1 and TRBJ1-6; possible D gene TRBD1, 6 bases. CDR1 is SGHRS, CDR2 YFSETQ, per germline. This CDR3 has 17 residues. V lost 4 bases, J lost 6 bases, and 20 bases lay in between. In DNA, the CDR3 is TGCGCCAGCAGCCCCCAACCCGAACAGGGACCTAATTCACCCCTCCACTTT. This gives the protein CASSPQPEQGPNSPLHF.

Only a few counts were recorded for this clonotype. CDR3 residues: CSARDREGRGNQPQHF. The CDR3 DNA reads as TGCAGTGCTAGAGATCGGGAGGGCAGGGGCAATCAGCCCCAGCATTTT. The gene calls are TRBV20-1 and TRBJ1-5, with TRBD1 as a possible D gene (5 bases). Germline loops: CDR1 DFQATT, CDR2 SNEGSKA (reference sequence). The V gene lost 0 bases and the J gene lost 2 bases, with 14 bases spanning the gap. CDR3 size: 16 residues.

This clonotype was detected many times. This chain joins TRBV5-1 and TRBJ1-1; D is uncertain. CDR1 and CDR2 (germline): SGHRS, YFSETQ. The CDR3 is 14 residues long. Trimming took 1 base from V and 5 from J, leaving 12 bases between them. CDR3 coding DNA: TGCGCCAGCAGCTTGTCAGGATTGGGGACTGAAGCTTTCTTT. Translating it yields CASSLSGLGTEAFF. The variable domain in full, completed from reference TRBV5-1 and TRBJ1-1, reads KAGVTQTPRYLIKTRGQQVTLSCSPISGHRSVSWYQQTPGQGLQFLFEYFSETQRNKGNFPGRFSGRQFSNSRSEMNVSTLELGDSALYLCASSLSGLGTEAFFGQGTRLTVV.

This clonotype was recorded many times. The chain employs TRBV20-1 and TRBJ1-5; D unresolved. CDR1 is DFQATT and CDR2 is SNEGSKA in the germline V gene (reference sequence). Trimming shortened V by 6 bases and J by 7 bases, and 22 bases separated the two germline ends. The CDR3 contains 15 residues. CDR3 DNA sequence: TGCAGTGCCCCGACAAGGGCCGGTGTTACGCAGCCCCAGCATTTT. Translation: CSAPTRAGVTQPQHF.

Many counts were recorded for this clonotype. The genes are TRBV7-6 and TRBJ2-7; 8 nucleotides match TRBD2. Losses at the gene ends were 5 bases for V and 6 bases for J; bases not matched to a gene: 9. CDR3 size: 14 residues. Germline values: CDR1 SGHVS, CDR2 FNYEAQ. This CDR3 reads CASSLGSGGGEQYF. The CDR3 DNA follows: TGTGCCAGCAGCCTTGGAAGCGGGGGCGGCGAGCAGTACTTC.

This clonotype was seen ten or more times. The chain joins TRBV20-1 to TRBJ1-6, with TRBD1 as a possible D gene (5 bases). Trimming removed 6 bases from V and 2 bases from J, with 11 bases in between. Looked up from germline, CDR1 is DFQATT and CDR2 is SNEGSKA (reference sequence). This CDR3 comprises 14 residues. The CDR3, as DNA: TGCAGTGCCCCCGGGGGGGCCTATAATTCACCCCTCCACTTT. This sequence encodes CSAPGGAYNSPLHF.

This clonotype was recorded at least ten times. V and J are TRBV5-1 and TRBJ2-7; 7 bases are shared with TRBD2. This CDR3 spans 14 amino acids. Germline V lookup: CDR1 SGHRS, CDR2 YFSETQ. V shed 0 bases, J shed 2 bases, and the junction held 2 bases outside the gene matches. This CDR3 is CASSLGDYPYEQYF. The CDR3, as DNA: TGCGCCAGCAGCTTGGGGGACTACCCCTACGAGCAGTACTTC.

This clonotype occurred many times. The chain carries TRBV6-2 or TRBV6-3 and TRBJ2-7; D is undetermined. V lost 8 bases and J 2 bases, leaving 16 bases between the germline ends. Germline CDR1 and CDR2: MNHEY and SVGEGT. The CDR3 has 14 residues. The DNA for the CDR3 is TGTGCCAGCTCTAACATCCAACTAACCTACGAGCAGTACTTC. Its translation is CASSNIQLTYEQYF.

This clonotype showed up many times. The rearrangement joins TRBV7-9 to TRBJ2-3, with D maybe TRBD1 (5 bases). The CDR3 loop spans 17 amino acids. V lost 1 base and J lost 0, with 14 bases in between. Germline CDR1 SEHNR, CDR2 FQNEAQ (reference sequence). For the CDR3, the DNA is TGTGCCAGCAGCTTAGACAGGACGTACCCTAGCACAGATACGCAGTATTTT. It is translated as CASSLDRTYPSTDTQYF.

The chain recombines TRBV20-1 with TRBJ1-6; unclear D gene. V was clipped by 6 bases and J by 3 bases, with 6 bases between them. Looked up from germline, CDR1 is DFQATT and CDR2 is SNEGSKA (reference sequence). CDR3 length equals 12 residues. CDR3: CSARSYNSPLHF. The CDR3 nucleotides are TGCAGTGCGAGAAGCTATAATTCACCCCTCCACTTT.

The chain combines TRBV6-5 with TRBJ2-3; TRBD1 matches at 12 bases. Germline CDR1 reads MNHEY; CDR2 reads SVGAGI. The CDR3 runs 19 residues. Trimming took 4 bases from V and 0 from J; bases not matched to a gene: 11. DNA for the CDR3: TGTGCCAGCAGTTCGCCGGGACAGGGGGCGGTTCCTAGCACAGATACGCAGTATTTT. It specifies CASSSPGQGAVPSTDTQYF.

This clonotype was seen many times. The V and J genes are TRBV7-2 and TRBJ2-6, with 10 bases that match TRBD1. The CDR3 runs 19 residues. Per germline, CDR1 SGHTA and CDR2 FQGNSA. Germline trimming cut 2 bases from V and 3 bases from J; bases unmatched to any gene: 10. CDR3 residues: CASSLILGTGDLGANVLTF. CDR3 in DNA: TGTGCCAGCAGCTTAATCCTTGGGACAGGGGATCTTGGGGCCAACGTCCTGACTTTC.

This clonotype was found many times. The chain recombines TRBV9 with TRBJ2-1; tentatively, D is TRBD1 (9 bases). From germline, CDR1 is SGDLS and CDR2 YYNGEE. The length of the CDR3 is 17 residues. The V and J ends lost 4 bases and 7 bases respectively, with 24 bases between them. CDR3 sequence (DNA): TGTGCCAGCAGCCCCGGCGGGGGGACAGGGTTCGTAAATGAGCAGTTCTTC. Its protein is CASSPGGGTGFVNEQFF. Supplemented by reference TRBV9 and TRBJ2-1, the full variable domain reads DSGVTQTPKHLITATGQRVTLRCSPRSGDLSVYWYQQSLDQGLQFLIQYYNGEERAKGNILERFSAQQFPDLHSELNLSSLELGDSALYFCASSPGGGTGFVNEQFFGPGTRLTVL.

This clonotype was recorded many times. The V and J genes are TRBV18 and TRBJ2-1; D is perhaps TRBD1 or TRBD2 (5 bases each). CDR3 length: 15 residues. Trimming stripped 4 bases from V and 4 bases from J, with 14 bases between. Germline CDR1 KGHSH, CDR2 LQKENI. The CDR3 loop is CASSQTGPEYNEQFF. The CDR3, as DNA: TGTGCCAGCTCACAAACGGGACCCGAATACAATGAGCAGTTCTTC. The variable domain in full, completed from reference TRBV18 and TRBJ2-1, reads NAGVMQNPRHLVRRRGQEARLRCSPMKGHSHVYWYRQLPEEGLKFMVYLQKENIIDESGMPKERFSAEFPKEGPSILRIQQVVRGDSAAYFCASSQTGPEYNEQFFGPGTRLTVL.

V usage is TRBV27 and J usage is TRBJ1-2; no clear D gene. This CDR3 contains 11 residues. Germline loops: CDR1 MNHEY, CDR2 SMNVEV (reference sequence). Trimming removed 5 bases at V and 8 bases at J, with 9 bases between. The CDR3 region is CASSPRHGYTF. The CDR3 DNA sequence: TGTGCCAGCAGTCCCCGTCACGGCTACACCTTC.

This clonotype has a count of ten or more. V gene TRBV7-9 combines with J gene TRBJ1-2, with D possibly matching TRBD1 (6 bases). The CDR3 has 15 residues. Trimming took 5 bases from V and 1 from J, leaving 14 bases between them. In germline, CDR1 is SEHNR, CDR2 FQNEAQ (reference sequence). CDR3 sequence (DNA): TGTGCCAGCAGCCCCGGACAGAATAATAACTATGGCTACACCTTC. This gives the protein CASSPGQNNNYGYTF.

V is TRBV20-1 and J is TRBJ2-3, with 8 bases fitting TRBD2. Germline-derived CDR1 and CDR2 are DFQATT and SNEGSKA (reference sequence). The CDR3 consists of 15 residues. The J segment lost 1 base and the V segment lost 5 bases, leaving 8 bases of the junction unmatched. CDR3 DNA sequence: TGCAGTGCTGGCCTCGGGGGGGCGCGCACAGATACGCAGTATTTT. Its protein is CSAGLGGARTDTQYF.

In its sample, this clonotype was seen many times. The chain joins TRBV18 to TRBJ2-1, with TRBD2 identical over 14 bases. The CDR3 runs 18 residues. The V gene end was trimmed by 0 bases and the J gene end by 7 bases; junction bases not matched to a gene: 8. In germline, CDR1 is KGHSH, CDR2 LQKENI. The CDR3 region is CASSPPTSGGARGNEQFF. CDR3 coding DNA: TGTGCCAGCTCACCACCGACTAGCGGGGGGGCGAGAGGAAATGAGCAGTTCTTC.

At least ten counts were recorded for this clonotype. The chain combines TRBV12-3 or TRBV12-4 with TRBJ2-2, with 7 nucleotides matching TRBD1. V was clipped by 3 bases and J by 6 bases; unmatched bases: 7. CDR3 length equals 15 residues. The CDR3 DNA reads as TGTGCCAGCAGTTTCACAGGGGTTTCTGCCGGGGAGCTGTTTTTT. Amino acids: CASSFTGVSAGELFF.

The V gene is TRBV4-2, the J gene TRBJ2-2; D call uncertain. Germline CDR1 and CDR2: LGHNA and YNFKEQ. V lost 1 base and J 1 base, leaving 10 bases between the germline ends. The CDR3 extends over 16 amino acids. DNA of the CDR3: TGTGCCAGCAGCCAAGTTGCGGATGAGAACACCGGGGAGCTGTTTTTT. This sequence encodes CASSQVADENTGELFF.